A selection of T cell receptor beta chains follows, all from one sample in a study of cytomegalovirus exposure and HLA in healthy donors. Using immunoSEQ multiplex PCR, the repertoire was profiled, and TCRdb retains in-frame clones only, with some absent. The sample has about 140,000 clones, around 81% seen once. Source material: PBMCs. These receptors all stem from a man aged 45-65 years in good health and CMV-seronegative. CDR3s include the opening cysteine and the closing phenylalanine or tryptophan. A D gene is named only where the DNA matches it firmly. Clone size is not always given. Where it is, it says once, few, many or a class for expanded clones.

j_gene: TRBJ2-7
v_gene: TRBV2
d_gene: NA
abundance: once
CDR3aa: CASSPAGPSYKQYF
CDR3nt: TGTGCCAGCAGTCCGGCAGGGCCTTCGTATAAGCAGTACTTC

j_gene: TRBJ2-3
v_gene: TRBV4-1
d_gene: TRBD2
abundance: NA
CDR3aa: CASSQEVGGGSTDTQYF
CDR3nt: TGCGCCAGTAGCCAAGAGGTTGGCGGGGGAAGCACAGATACGCAGTATTTT

j_gene: TRBJ1-4
v_gene: TRBV5-6
d_gene: NA
abundance: NA
CDR3aa: CASSLARIVEGKLFF
CDR3nt: TGTGCCAGCAGCTTGGCCCGGATAGTTGAGGGAAAACTGTTTTTT

j_gene: TRBJ2-7
v_gene: TRBV7-2
d_gene: TRBD1
abundance: NA
CDR3aa: CASSSGQGRAYEQYF
CDR3nt: TGTGCCAGCAGCTCTGGACAGGGAAGGGCCTACGAGCAGTACTTC

j_gene: TRBJ2-5
v_gene: TRBV2
d_gene: NA
abundance: NA
CDR3aa: CASSEFRASEETQYF
CDR3nt: TGTGCCAGCAGTGAATTTCGGGCTAGCGAAGAGACCCAGTACTTC

j_gene: TRBJ2-3
v_gene: TRBV6-6
d_gene: NA
abundance: NA
CDR3aa: CASIGRKRGTDTQYF
CDR3nt: TGTGCCAGCATCGGTCGGAAACGGGGCACAGATACGCAGTATTTT

j_gene: TRBJ1-1
v_gene: TRBV20-1
d_gene: NA
abundance: once
CDR3aa: CSALDSEAFF
CDR3nt: TGCAGTGCTTTAGACAGTGAAGCTTTCTTT

j_gene: TRBJ2-7
v_gene: TRBV25-1
d_gene: NA
abundance: NA
CDR3aa: CASSEFRGHEQYF
CDR3nt: TGTGCCAGCAGTGAATTTCGAGGCCACGAGCAGTACTTC

j_gene: TRBJ1-2
v_gene: TRBV5-6
d_gene: NA
abundance: few
CDR3aa: CASSLGSPYGYTF
CDR3nt: TGTGCCAGCAGCTTGGGCAGTCCCTATGGCTACACCTTC

j_gene: TRBJ2-5
v_gene: TRBV6-5
d_gene: NA
abundance: NA
CDR3aa: CASSRRDYQETQYF
CDR3nt: TGTGCCAGCAGTCGACGGGACTACCAAGAGACCCAGTACTTC

j_gene: TRBJ2-3
v_gene: TRBV15
d_gene: TRBD2
abundance: once
CDR3aa: CATSPGGSSDTQYF
CDR3nt: TGTGCCACCAGTCCTGGCGGGAGCAGCGATACGCAGTATTTT

j_gene: TRBJ2-1
v_gene: TRBV21-1
d_gene: NA
abundance: NA
CDR3aa: CASSKALGTNNEQFF
CDR3nt: TGTGCCAGCAGCAAAGCGCTTGGGACAAACAATGAGCAGTTCTTC

j_gene: TRBJ1-6
v_gene: TRBV6-9
d_gene: NA
abundance: NA
CDR3aa: CASSYIGRLGSPLHF
CDR3nt: TGTGCCAGCAGTTATATCGGCAGGTTGGGTTCACCCCTCCACTTT

j_gene: TRBJ1-4
v_gene: TRBV29-1
d_gene: NA
abundance: NA
CDR3aa: CSVAVQGWATNEKLFF
CDR3nt: TGCAGCGTTGCGGTACAGGGATGGGCAACTAATGAAAAACTGTTTTTT

j_gene: TRBJ1-1
v_gene: TRBV5-1
d_gene: TRBD1
abundance: NA
CDR3aa: CASSWADRTVGTEAFF
CDR3nt: TGCGCCAGCAGCTGGGCGGACAGGACCGTTGGGACTGAAGCTTTCTTT

j_gene: TRBJ2-3
v_gene: TRBV5-1
d_gene: NA
abundance: few
CDR3aa: CASSFEGVTDTQYF
CDR3nt: TGCGCCAGCAGCTTCGAGGGAGTCACAGATACGCAGTATTTT

j_gene: TRBJ2-3
v_gene: TRBV5-1
d_gene: NA
abundance: NA
CDR3aa: CASSGGTSTDTQYF
CDR3nt: TGCGCCAGCAGCGGGGGGACTAGCACAGATACGCAGTATTTT

j_gene: TRBJ2-7
v_gene: TRBV6-6
d_gene: TRBD2
abundance: NA
CDR3aa: CASSPRTSSEQYF
CDR3nt: TGTGCCAGCAGTCCCCGGACTAGTTCCGAGCAGTACTTC

j_gene: TRBJ2-3
v_gene: TRBV5-1
d_gene: TRBD2
abundance: NA
CDR3aa: CASRDAGGARADTQYF
CDR3nt: TGCGCCAGCAGGGATGCCGGGGGGGCCCGAGCAGATACGCAGTATTTT

j_gene: TRBJ1-1
v_gene: TRBV7-3
d_gene: NA
abundance: NA
CDR3aa: CASSNTGPTLTEAFF
CDR3nt: TGTGCCAGCAGTAATACAGGGCCCACCCTCACTGAAGCTTTCTTT

j_gene: TRBJ2-5
v_gene: TRBV29-1
d_gene: TRBD1
abundance: NA
CDR3aa: CSAPGQGHQETQYF
CDR3nt: TGCAGCGCCCCGGGACAGGGACATCAAGAGACCCAGTACTTC

j_gene: TRBJ1-1
v_gene: TRBV15
d_gene: NA
abundance: once
CDR3aa: CATSAGYTEAFF
CDR3nt: TGTGCCACCTCCGCGGGTTACACTGAAGCTTTCTTT

j_gene: TRBJ2-3
v_gene: TRBV13
d_gene: TRBD1
abundance: NA
CDR3aa: CASSLGGTGGADTQYF
CDR3nt: TGTGCCAGCAGCTTAGGAGGGACAGGGGGGGCAGATACGCAGTATTTT

j_gene: TRBJ2-1
v_gene: TRBV28
d_gene: TRBD1
abundance: NA
CDR3aa: CASSLWGQGANNEQFF
CDR3nt: TGTGCCAGCAGTTTATGGGGACAGGGAGCAAACAATGAGCAGTTCTTC

j_gene: TRBJ1-1
v_gene: TRBV5-1
d_gene: NA
abundance: once
CDR3aa: CASSLTGLTKNTEAFF
CDR3nt: TGCGCCAGCAGCTTGACGGGACTGACAAAGAACACTGAAGCTTTCTTT

j_gene: TRBJ2-5
v_gene: TRBV29-1
d_gene: NA
abundance: NA
CDR3aa: CSVVDNQETQYF
CDR3nt: TGCAGCGTGGTGGACAACCAAGAGACCCAGTACTTC

j_gene: TRBJ1-5
v_gene: TRBV18
d_gene: NA
abundance: NA
CDR3aa: CASSESSDRSQPQHF
CDR3nt: TGTGCCAGCTCAGAGAGTTCCGACAGGTCCCAGCCCCAGCATTTT

j_gene: TRBJ1-2
v_gene: TRBV6-7
d_gene: TRBD1
abundance: NA
CDR3aa: CASTGQGGLNYGYTF
CDR3nt: TGTGCCAGCACTGGTCAGGGGGGACTTAACTATGGCTACACCTTC

j_gene: TRBJ1-5
v_gene: TRBV6-1
d_gene: NA
abundance: few
CDR3aa: CASSDLGRGSNQPQHF
CDR3nt: TGTGCCAGCAGTGATTTGGGCAGGGGCAGCAATCAGCCCCAGCATTTT

j_gene: TRBJ1-4
v_gene: TRBV28
d_gene: TRBD1
abundance: NA
CDR3aa: CASSPGQGFEKLFF
CDR3nt: TGTGCCAGCAGCCCGGGACAGGGTTTTGAAAAACTGTTTTTT